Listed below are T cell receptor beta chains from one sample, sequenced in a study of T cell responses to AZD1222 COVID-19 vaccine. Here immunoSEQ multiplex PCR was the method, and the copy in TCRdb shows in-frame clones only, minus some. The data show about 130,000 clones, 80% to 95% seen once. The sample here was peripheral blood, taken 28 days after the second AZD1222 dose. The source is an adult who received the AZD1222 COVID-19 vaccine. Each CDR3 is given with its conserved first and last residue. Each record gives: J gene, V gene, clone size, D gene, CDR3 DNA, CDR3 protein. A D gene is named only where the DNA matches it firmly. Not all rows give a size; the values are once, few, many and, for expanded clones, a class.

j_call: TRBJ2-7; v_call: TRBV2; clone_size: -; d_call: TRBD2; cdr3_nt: TGTGCCAGCAGTCGTCCAGCGGGGGGCCCCGGTAGGGAGCAGTACTTC; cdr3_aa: CASSRPAGGPGREQYF
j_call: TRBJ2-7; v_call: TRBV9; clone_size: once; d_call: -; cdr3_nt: TGTGCCAGCAGCGTAGGGTGGGCAGCCTACGAGCAGTACTTC; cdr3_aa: CASSVGWAAYEQYF
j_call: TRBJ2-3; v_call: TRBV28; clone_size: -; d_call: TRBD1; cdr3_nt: TGTGCCAGCAGCTCGCTGACAGGGACAGATACGCAGTATTTT; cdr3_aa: CASSSLTGTDTQYF
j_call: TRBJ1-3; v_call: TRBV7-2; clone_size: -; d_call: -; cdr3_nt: TGTGCCAGCAGCTCGTTTGAGGGAAACACCATATATTTT; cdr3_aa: CASSSFEGNTIYF
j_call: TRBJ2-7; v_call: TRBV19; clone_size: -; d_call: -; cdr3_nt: TGTGCCAGTAGTAACCGTTACGAGCAGTACTTC; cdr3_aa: CASSNRYEQYF
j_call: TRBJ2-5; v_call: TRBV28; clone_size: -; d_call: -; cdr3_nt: TGTGCCAGCAGTTTTCCTTTAGGGACCCAGTACTTC; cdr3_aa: CASSFPLGTQYF
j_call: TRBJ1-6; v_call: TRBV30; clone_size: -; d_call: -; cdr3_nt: TGTGCCTGGAGTGCCGGGAACTATAATTCACCCCTCCACTTT; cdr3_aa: CAWSAGNYNSPLHF
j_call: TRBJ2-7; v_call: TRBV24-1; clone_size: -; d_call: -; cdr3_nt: TGTGCCACCAGTGATCCACAGGGACGAGGGACCTACGAGCAGTACTTC; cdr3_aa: CATSDPQGRGTYEQYF
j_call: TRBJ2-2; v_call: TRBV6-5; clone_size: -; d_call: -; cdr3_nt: TGTGCCAGCAGTTACTGGGGGCCCGGGGAGCTGTTTTTT; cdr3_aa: CASSYWGPGELFF
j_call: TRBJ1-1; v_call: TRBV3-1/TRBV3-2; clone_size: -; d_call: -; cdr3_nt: TGTGCCAGCAGCCCCATAAACACTGAAGCTTTCTTT; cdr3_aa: CASSPINTEAFF
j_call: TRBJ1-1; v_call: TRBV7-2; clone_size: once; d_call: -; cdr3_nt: TGTGCCAGCAGCCCTACTGGGACGGAGAACACTGAAGCTTTCTTT; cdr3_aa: CASSPTGTENTEAFF
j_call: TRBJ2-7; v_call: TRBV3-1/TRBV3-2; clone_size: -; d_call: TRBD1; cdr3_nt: TGTGCCAGCAGCCGACAGGGGTCGGTCTACGAGCAGTACTTC; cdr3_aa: CASSRQGSVYEQYF
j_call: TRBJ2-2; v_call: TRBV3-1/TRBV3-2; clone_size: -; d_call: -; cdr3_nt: TGTGCCAGCAGGGGGACGGGGAACACCGGGGAGCTGTTTTTT; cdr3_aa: CASRGTGNTGELFF
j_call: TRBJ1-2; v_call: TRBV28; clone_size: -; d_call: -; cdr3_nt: TGTGCCAGCAGTACAGGAGCCGATAACTATGGCTACACCTTC; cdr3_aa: CASSTGADNYGYTF
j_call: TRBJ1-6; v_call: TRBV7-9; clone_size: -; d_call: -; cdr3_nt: TGTGCCAGCAGCTTAATCCAGGGCAGCTCCTATAATTCACCCCTCCACTTT; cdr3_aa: CASSLIQGSSYNSPLHF
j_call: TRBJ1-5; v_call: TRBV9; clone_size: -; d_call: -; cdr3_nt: TGTGCCAGCCGCGAGGGACACCCTAGCAATCAGCCCCAGCATTTT; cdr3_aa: CASREGHPSNQPQHF
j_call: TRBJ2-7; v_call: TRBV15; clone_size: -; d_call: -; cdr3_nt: TGTGCCACCCAACTAATAAGGGGGGCCCACGAGCAGTACTTC; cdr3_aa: CATQLIRGAHEQYF
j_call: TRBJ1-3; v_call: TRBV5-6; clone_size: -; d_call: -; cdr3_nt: TGTGCCAGCAGCGCGGGGACTGCCCCTGGAAACACCATATATTTT; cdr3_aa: CASSAGTAPGNTIYF
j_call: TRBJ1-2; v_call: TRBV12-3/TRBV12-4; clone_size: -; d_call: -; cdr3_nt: TGTGCCAGCAGTTTCGCGGGGTGGGATGGCTACACCTTC; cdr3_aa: CASSFAGWDGYTF
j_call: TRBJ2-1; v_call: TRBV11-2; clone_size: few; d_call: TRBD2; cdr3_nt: TGTGCCAGCAGTTGGACTAGCGGGTACCCTTACAATGAGCAGTTCTTC; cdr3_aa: CASSWTSGYPYNEQFF
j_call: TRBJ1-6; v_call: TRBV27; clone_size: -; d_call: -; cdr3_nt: TGTGCCAGCAGTTTAGACCTGATGAGCTCCTATAATTCACCCCTCCACTTT; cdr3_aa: CASSLDLMSSYNSPLHF
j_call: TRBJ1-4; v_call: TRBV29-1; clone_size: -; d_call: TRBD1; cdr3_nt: TGCAGCGTTATCCAGGGGGGGGATGAAAAACTGTTTTTT; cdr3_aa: CSVIQGGDEKLFF
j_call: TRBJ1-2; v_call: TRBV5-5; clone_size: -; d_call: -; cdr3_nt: TGTGCCAGCAGCTTGGGACAGATTAACTATGGCTACACCTTC; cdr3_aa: CASSLGQINYGYTF
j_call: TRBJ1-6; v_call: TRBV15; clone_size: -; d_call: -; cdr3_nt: TGTGCCACCAGCAGAGATCCAGGACCGAGATATAATTCACCCCTCCACTTT; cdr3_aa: CATSRDPGPRYNSPLHF
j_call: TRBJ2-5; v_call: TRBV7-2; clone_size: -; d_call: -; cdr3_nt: TGTGCCAGCAGCTTAGCGGGGGGGCGAGAGACCCAGTACTTC; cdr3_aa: CASSLAGGRETQYF
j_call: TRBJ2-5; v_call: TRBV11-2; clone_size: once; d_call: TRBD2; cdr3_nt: TGTGCCAGCAGCTCCTGGACTAGCGGGGGCCCGAAGACCCAGTACTTC; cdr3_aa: CASSSWTSGGPKTQYF
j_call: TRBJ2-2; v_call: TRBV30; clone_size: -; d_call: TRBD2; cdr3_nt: TGTGCCTGGAGGCGACTAGCGGGGAACACCGGGGAGCTGTTTTTT; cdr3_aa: CAWRRLAGNTGELFF
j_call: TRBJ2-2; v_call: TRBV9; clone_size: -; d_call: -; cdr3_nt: TGTGCCAGCAGCGTCCTCAATCTAGCGAGCGGGGAGCTGTTTTTT; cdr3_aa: CASSVLNLASGELFF
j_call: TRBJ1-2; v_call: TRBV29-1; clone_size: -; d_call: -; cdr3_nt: TGCAGCGTCTCCGACGGAACCTATGGCTACACCTTC; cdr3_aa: CSVSDGTYGYTF
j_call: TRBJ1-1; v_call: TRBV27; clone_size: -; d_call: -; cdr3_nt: TGTGCCAGCAGTTTACTGGGGTCCACTGAAGCTTTCTTT; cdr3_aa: CASSLLGSTEAFF
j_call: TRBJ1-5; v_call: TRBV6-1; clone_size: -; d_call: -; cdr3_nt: TGTGCCAGCAGTGAAACCAGGGGCAATCAGCCCCAGCATTTT; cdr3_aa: CASSETRGNQPQHF
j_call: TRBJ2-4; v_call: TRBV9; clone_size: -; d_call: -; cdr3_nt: TGTGCCAGCAGCGTAGCCGTAGGGGGGGAAACTGCAGCCAAAAACATTCAGTACTTC; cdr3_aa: CASSVAVGGETAAKNIQYF
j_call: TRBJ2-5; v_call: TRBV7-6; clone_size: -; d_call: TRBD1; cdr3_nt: TGTGCCAGCAGCTTAGACAGGGGGCGAGAGACCCAGTACTTC; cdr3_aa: CASSLDRGRETQYF
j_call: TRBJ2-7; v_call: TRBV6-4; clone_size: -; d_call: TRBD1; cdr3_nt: TGTGCCAGCAGTGACTCAGGGACAGGGGAGCAGTACTTC; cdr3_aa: CASSDSGTGEQYF